The 23 T cell receptor beta chains in this list originate from one sample, sequenced in a study of human T cells and chemical hapten exposure. The time point denotes: patch test 1, 2 weeks after DPC sensitization. The treatment was: therapeutic diphenylcyclopropenone sensitization with weekly scalp DPC. TCRdb re-derived calls from the RACE reads in MiXCR, one entry per CDR3 protein. Of tens of thousands of distinct CDR3 sequences listed, approximately 32% are singletons. The specimen comprised whole blood, sampled in connection with sensitization to the hapten diphenylcyclopropenone (DPC). The receptors were gathered from a man in his forties with alopecia areata. Some clones in this sample may be carry-over from other donors' samples.

The table lists this clonotype with a few counts. V and J are TRBV20-1 and TRBJ2-7; 11 nucleotides agree with TRBD2. The length of the CDR3 is 15 residues. Germline assignment: CDR1 DFQATT and CDR2 SNEGSKA (reference sequence). V gave up 4 bases and J gave up 0 bases; unmatched junction bases: 5. The CDR3: CSAMTSGTSSYEQYF. The CDR3 DNA sequence: TGCAGTGCTATGACTAGCGGGACCAGCTCCTACGAGCAGTACTTC.

The chain links TRBV12-3 or TRBV12-4 to TRBJ1-6; D gene ambiguous. CDR3 length: 14 residues. V lost 7 bases to trimming and J lost 9 bases, with 16 bases between them. DNA of the CDR3: TGTGCCAGCACCTTAAGCGGTGGGATTTCACCCCTCCACTTT. The encoded protein is CASTLSGGISPLHF.

This clonotype appeared once. The CDR3 spells CAISEEDTQYF. DNA for the CDR3: TGTGCCATCAGTGAAGAAGATACGCAGTATTTT. The V gene is TRBV10-3, the J gene TRBJ2-3; D gene uncertain. The length of the CDR3 is 11 residues. The germline V gene encodes CDR1 ENHRY and CDR2 SYGVKD. Trimming removed 3 bases at V and 5 bases at J, with 3 bases between.

This clonotype was recorded only once. The rearrangement uses TRBV24-1 and TRBJ2-1; possibly TRBD2 for D (6 bases). Per germline, CDR1 KGHDR and CDR2 SFDVKD. The germline V and J ends were trimmed by 2 bases and 2 bases, with 15 bases remaining between them. The CDR3 length is 17 residues. For the CDR3, the DNA is TGTGCCACCAGTGATTATGCCGGGACTCTAACCTACAATGAGCAGTTCTTC. This translates into CATSDYAGTLTYNEQFF.

Ten or more counts support this clonotype. This chain uses TRBV12-3 or TRBV12-4 with TRBJ1-1; D unresolved. The CDR3 has 16 residues. The V end lost 6 bases, the J end lost 4 bases, and 21 bases lay between the germline ends. The CDR3 here is CASSPPRIVWGTEAFF. CDR3 nucleotide sequence: TGTGCCAGCAGCCCTCCCCGAATTGTCTGGGGCACTGAAGCTTTCTTT.

In its sample, this clonotype was seen a few times. The chain links TRBV6-5 to TRBJ2-3; possibly TRBD2 for D (6 bases). V lost 2 bases, J lost 0 bases, and 12 bases lay in between. Per germline, CDR1 MNHEY and CDR2 SVGAGI. This CDR3 comprises 16 residues. The CDR3 region has the DNA TGTGCCAGCAGTTACGGGATCGGAGGGAGCACAGATACGCAGTATTTT. Amino acids: CASSYGIGGSTDTQYF.

This clonotype was recorded a few times. The rearrangement uses TRBV4-2 and TRBJ2-1; 10 bases align to TRBD2. V trimming: 1 base; J trimming: 10 bases; junction bases outside the gene matches: 7. The germline V gene encodes CDR1 LGHNA and CDR2 YNFKEQ. This CDR3 is built from 15 residues. The CDR3, as DNA: TGTGCCAGCAGCCAAGTTACAGCGGGAGGGAGCGAGCAGTTCTTC. This encodes CASSQVTAGGSEQFF.

This clonotype was counted many times. The CDR3 nucleotides read TGCAGTGAGGCGGGAGATGGTGAGACCCAGTACTTC. As protein: CSEAGDGETQYF. V gene TRBV20-1 combines with J gene TRBJ2-5, with 7 positions matching TRBD2. The trim removed 7 bases at V and 5 bases at J, leaving 7 bases unmatched. Germline V gene sequence: CDR1 DFQATT, CDR2 SNEGSKA (reference sequence). The CDR3 has 12 amino acids.

This clonotype was counted between two and nine times. CDR3 coding DNA: TGTGCCAGCAGCAAAGGGTCTGGACACCCCTCTGGAAACACCATATATTTT. This translates into CASSKGSGHPSGNTIYF. The rearrangement joins TRBV21-1 to TRBJ1-3; TRBD1, as called in the table, went unchecked against the DNA. TRBV21-1 is labeled a pseudogene. The CDR3 sequence is 17 residues long.

This chain uses TRBV20-1 with TRBJ1-2; TRBD1 matches 11 bases. From germline, CDR1 is DFQATT and CDR2 SNEGSKA (reference sequence). This CDR3 region has 14 residues. Losses at the gene ends were 2 bases for V and 7 bases for J; bases not matched to a gene: 6. CDR3 in DNA: TGCAGTGCTAGACTTGGACAGGGGGCGAGTGGCTACACCTTC. Encoded protein: CSARLGQGASGYTF.

The chain has TRBV7-9 and TRBJ2-2; the match to TRBD2 covers 15 bases. CDR3 length: 17 amino acids. The trim removed 5 bases at V and 6 bases at J, leaving 7 bases unmatched. Germline V gene sequence: CDR1 SEHNR, CDR2 FQNEAQ (reference sequence). The CDR3 loop reads CASSPPGLAGGAGELFF. The CDR3 nucleotides read TGTGCCAGCAGCCCTCCGGGACTAGCGGGAGGAGCCGGGGAGCTGTTTTTT.

The chain couples TRBV6-6 to TRBJ2-2; no firm D call. V lost 0 bases to trimming and J lost 4 bases, with 9 bases between them. CDR1 MNHNY and CDR2 SVGAGI come from the germline V gene (reference sequence). The CDR3 extends over 15 amino acids. Here the CDR3 reads CASSYSGPSTGELFF. In DNA, the CDR3 is TGTGCCAGCAGTTACTCAGGTCCGAGCACCGGGGAGCTGTTTTTT.

This clonotype came up a few times. The CDR3 coding sequence is TGTGCCAGCAGTGTATCACAGGGGGCGGCAAGGGAGCTGTTTTTT. This translates into CASSVSQGAARELFF. The chain employs TRBV28 and TRBJ2-2, with 9 positions matching TRBD1. Germline assignment: CDR1 MDHEN and CDR2 SYDVKM. The junction had 10 bases not matched to a gene; V was cut back by 5 bases and J by 9 bases. The CDR3 spans 15 residues.

This clonotype appeared a single time. The chain carries TRBV7-8 and TRBJ2-2; 8 bases line up with TRBD1. Losses at the gene ends were 5 bases for V and 6 bases for J; bases not matched to a gene: 14. This CDR3 is 17 amino acids long. Germline assignment: CDR1 SGHVS and CDR2 FQNEAQ. DNA for the CDR3: TGTGCCAGCAGCCATTACCAGACAGGGGAGGTCCCCGGGGAGCTGTTTTTT. This gives the protein CASSHYQTGEVPGELFF.

V gene TRBV20-1 combines with J gene TRBJ2-1, with a weak D call TRBD2 (6 bases). Germline values: CDR1 DFQATT, CDR2 SNEGSKA (reference sequence). The CDR3 contains 13 residues. Trimming took off 1 base at V and 9 bases at J, with 13 bases between the two ends. Here the CDR3 DNA reads TGCAGTGCTAGAGGGCTAGCGTCCCGTGAGCAGTTCTTC. It encodes CSARGLASREQFF.

The table lists this clonotype with a few counts. This chain uses TRBV5-5 with TRBJ2-7; D uncertain. The ends were cut back, 0 bases at V and 0 bases at J, with 16 bases in the middle. The CDR3 length is 17 residues. Looked up from germline, CDR1 is SGHKS and CDR2 is YYEKEE (reference sequence). The CDR3 bases are TGTGCCAGCAGCTTGGGTCCCGGGTCTAAGAGCTCCTACGAGCAGTACTTC. This encodes CASSLGPGSKSSYEQYF.

The rearrangement joins TRBV27 to TRBJ2-7, with TRBD1 matching 7 bases. This CDR3 comprises 13 residues. From germline, CDR1 is MNHEY and CDR2 SMNVEV (reference sequence). After removal of 6 bases from V and 3 bases from J, the junction contained 5 bases not matched to a gene. CDR3 region: CASRRTGIYEQYF. The CDR3 nucleotides are TGTGCCAGCAGAAGGACAGGCATCTACGAGCAGTACTTC.

The chain joins TRBV12-3 or TRBV12-4 to TRBJ1-1, with a tentative D call TRBD1 (6 bases). V was shortened by 6 bases and J by 4 bases, with 12 bases between the two germline ends. The CDR3 consists of 13 residues. The CDR3 sequence is CASRNREGTEAFF. The CDR3 DNA reads TGTGCCAGCAGGAACAGGGAGGGCACTGAAGCTTTCTTT.

The chain carries TRBV5-1 and TRBJ2-1; D is ambiguous. V was clipped by 0 bases and J by 0 bases, with 4 bases between them. CDR3 length: 14 amino acids. Germline CDR1 and CDR2: SGHRS and YFSETQ. The CDR3 nucleotides are TGCGCCAGCAGCTTGGGCAACTCCTACAATGAGCAGTTCTTC. Amino acids: CASSLGNSYNEQFF.

The V call is TRBV2, the J call TRBJ1-2, with TRBD1 matching over 8 bases. The J segment lost 4 bases and the V segment lost 6 bases, leaving 10 bases of the junction unmatched. The CDR3 totals 15 residues. Germline values: CDR1 SNHLY, CDR2 FYNNEI. The DNA of the CDR3 is TGTGCCAGCAGGGACAGGGTGAGGCGCACCTATGGCTACACCTTC. Protein product: CASRDRVRRTYGYTF.

This clonotype was observed a few times. The chain joins TRBV23-1 to TRBJ1-6; 10 bases agree with TRBD1. TRBV23-1 is an ORF, with its function uncertain. The CDR3 length is 17 residues. Trimming removed 2 bases from V and 7 bases from J; junction bases left unmatched: 8. Written as DNA, the CDR3 is TGCGCCAGCAGTCAAGCGGAGTGGACAGGGGGGAATTCACCCCTCCACTTT. This sequence encodes CASSQAEWTGGNSPLHF.

The gene calls are TRBV12-3 or TRBV12-4 and TRBJ2-4; D may be TRBD2 (6 bases). V lost 5 bases and J lost 8, with 16 bases in between. CDR3 length equals 14 residues. The CDR3 loop reads CASSLRDPGYIQYF. CDR3 DNA sequence: TGTGCCAGCAGTCTGCGGGACCCAGGCTACATTCAGTACTTC.

This clonotype has more than one count but fewer than ten. The J gene is TRBJ2-7, the V gene TRBV30; D is uncertain. This CDR3 spans 11 amino acids. From germline, CDR1 is GTSNPN and CDR2 SVGIG (reference sequence). The V and J ends lost 3 bases and 3 bases respectively, with 6 bases between them. The CDR3 region has the DNA TGTGCCTGGAGAACTGACTACGAGCAGTACTTC. Translation: CAWRTDYEQYF.